This TCR beta chain appears in the sequencing data of a study of cytomegalovirus exposure and HLA in healthy donors. This PCR relied on a set of 60 Vbeta primers and 13 Jbeta primers. Only in-frame clones appear in the TCRdb table, and some are missing; sequencing was by immunoSEQ multiplex PCR. The top ten hold 9.3% of the sample, which has roughly 160,000 clones, 75% to 90% seen once. As for this clone: Its specificity is unknown.

The length of the CDR3 is 13 residues. V lost 6 bases, J lost 3 bases, and 5 bases stayed unmatched. Germline V gene data show CDR1 as MGHRA and CDR2 as YSYEKL. Study-level findings and limits: CMV serostatus alone was available as immune exposure information.

The chain is built from TRBV4-1 and TRBJ2-7; 7 bases fit TRBD2. Sample: PBMCs. This TCR came from a man younger than 35 in good health and CMV-seropositive. The CDR3 loop is CASRSSGGYEQYF. The CDR3 bases are TGCGCCAGCAGAAGCTCGGGGGGCTACGAGCAGTACTTC.